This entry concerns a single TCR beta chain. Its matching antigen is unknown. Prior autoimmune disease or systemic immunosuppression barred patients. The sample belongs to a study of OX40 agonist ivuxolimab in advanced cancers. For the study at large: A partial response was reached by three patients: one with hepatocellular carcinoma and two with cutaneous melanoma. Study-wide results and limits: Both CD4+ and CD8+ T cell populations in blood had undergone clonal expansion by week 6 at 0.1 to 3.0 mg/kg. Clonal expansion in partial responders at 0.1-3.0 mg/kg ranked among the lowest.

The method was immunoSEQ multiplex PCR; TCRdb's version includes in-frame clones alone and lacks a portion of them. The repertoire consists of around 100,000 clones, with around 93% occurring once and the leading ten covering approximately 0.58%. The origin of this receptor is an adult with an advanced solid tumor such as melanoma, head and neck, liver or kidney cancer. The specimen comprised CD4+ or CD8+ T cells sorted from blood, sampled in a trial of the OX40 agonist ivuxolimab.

The CDR3 nucleotides read TGTGCCAGCAGCGCCGGACAGGGGGCTTGGTACGAGCAGTACTTC. Translation gives CASSAGQGAWYEQYF. V is TRBV9 and J is TRBJ2-7; TRBD1 aligns across 11 bases. The CDR3 is made up of 15 amino acids. Trimming removed 3 bases from V and 4 bases from J; junction bases left unmatched: 6. CDR1 SGDLS and CDR2 YYNGEE come from the germline V gene.